Detailed here is one T cell receptor (beta chain). What it binds is not known. The data were obtained in a study of shared clonotypes between healthy human individuals. Whole-study context: The study used three CD4 naive, three CD4 memory, two CD8 naive and one CD8 memory plate per donor.

TCRdb keeps only in-frame clones here, not all; method: immunoSEQ multiplex PCR. The data show 2 million to 2.5 million clones, 90% to 95% seen once. Per the germline V gene, CDR1 is MDHEN and CDR2 is SYDVKM. CDR3 length: 14 residues. With 4 bases removed from V and 1 base from J, the gap between germline ends came to 8 bases. In the naive CD8 group, cells lacked CD45RO and were positively selected for CCR7, so terminally differentiated effector memory CD45RA+ cells were left out. Study conclusions and caveats: Estimated clonotype richness was generally higher in naive than memory subsets. Sharing across a handful of donors was seen in about 5% of naive CD4 clonotypes.

This TCR was sampled from a young man in good health. Some clones in this sample may be carry-over from other donors' samples. This sequence joins TRBV28 and TRBJ2-4; the D call may be TRBD1 or TRBD2 (5 bases each). Input material: naive CD8+ T cells from PBMCs. The CDR3 region is CASSWGGAKNIQYF. DNA for the CDR3: TGTGCCAGCAGTTGGGGCGGGGCCAAAAACATTCAGTACTTC.